This TCR beta chain was documented in a study of blood T cell repertoires in COVID-19. There are 16 residues in the CDR3. Germline-derived CDR1 and CDR2 are KGHSH and LQKENI. The ends lost 1 base at V and 6 bases at J; junction bases unmatched: 9. The table came from immunoSEQ multiplex PCR; TCRdb's copy has only in-frame clones and leaves some out. The table records around 130,000 clones, around 84% of them present only once. The TCR was taken from a woman aged 30 to 39 who had recovered from COVID-19. V gene TRBV18 combines with J gene TRBJ1-1, with TRBD1 identical over 9 bases. Sequenced: PBMCs or T cells enriched from blood (not recorded which). The CDR3 DNA reads TGTGCCAGCTCACCACAAACGGTATACAGGGGGCCTGAAGCTTTCTTT. It specifies CASSPQTVYRGPEAFF.